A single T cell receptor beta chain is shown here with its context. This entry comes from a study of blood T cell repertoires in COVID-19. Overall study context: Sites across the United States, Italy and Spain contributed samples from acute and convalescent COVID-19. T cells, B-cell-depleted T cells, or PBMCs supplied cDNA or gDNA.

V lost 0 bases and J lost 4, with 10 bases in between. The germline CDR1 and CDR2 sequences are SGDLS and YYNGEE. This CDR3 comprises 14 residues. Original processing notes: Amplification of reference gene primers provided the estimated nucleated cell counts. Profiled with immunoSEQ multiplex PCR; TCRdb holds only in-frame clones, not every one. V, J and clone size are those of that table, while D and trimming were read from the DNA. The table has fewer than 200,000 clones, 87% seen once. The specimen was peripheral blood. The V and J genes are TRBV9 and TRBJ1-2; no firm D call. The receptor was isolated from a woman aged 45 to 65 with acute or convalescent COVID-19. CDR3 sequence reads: CASSVGAVPYGYTF. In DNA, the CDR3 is TGTGCCAGCAGCGTAGGTGCGGTACCCTATGGCTACACCTTC. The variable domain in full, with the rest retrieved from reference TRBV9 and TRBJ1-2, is DSGVTQTPKHLITATGQRVTLRCSPRSGDLSVYWYQQSLDQGLQFLIQYYNGEERAKGNILERFSAQQFPDLHSELNLSSLELGDSALYFCASSVGAVPYGYTFGSGTRLTVV.